This T cell receptor (beta chain) was observed in a study of molecular identifiers for immune sequencing clone quantification. As concerns this clonotype: The antigen is undetermined. With a much larger clone just one base away, this may be a read error.

General study points: Clonotypes topping 20 RNA copies carried over 98% of effector molecules but under 1% of naive ones.

TCRdb passed the PCR reads through MiXCR, listing each CDR3 protein once. The sample holds about 330,000 distinct CDR3 sequences, about 22% seen once. The sequence was collected from a human donor in good health. Some libraries in this study had Jurkat cell RNA spiked in. The specimen was naive CD8+ T cells from blood, with Jurkat cell RNA spiked in. Subset noted: FACS-sorted CD8+CD4-CCR7+CD45RA+ naive T cells.

CDR3 residues: CSRPSPDTQYF. The CDR3 nucleotides are TGCAGCCGGCCTAGCCCAGATACGCAGTATTTT. V usage is TRBV20-1 and J usage is TRBJ2-3; the D gene is possibly TRBD2 (5 bases). Looked up from germline, CDR1 is DFQATT and CDR2 is SNEGSKA (reference sequence). The CDR3 is 11 amino acids.